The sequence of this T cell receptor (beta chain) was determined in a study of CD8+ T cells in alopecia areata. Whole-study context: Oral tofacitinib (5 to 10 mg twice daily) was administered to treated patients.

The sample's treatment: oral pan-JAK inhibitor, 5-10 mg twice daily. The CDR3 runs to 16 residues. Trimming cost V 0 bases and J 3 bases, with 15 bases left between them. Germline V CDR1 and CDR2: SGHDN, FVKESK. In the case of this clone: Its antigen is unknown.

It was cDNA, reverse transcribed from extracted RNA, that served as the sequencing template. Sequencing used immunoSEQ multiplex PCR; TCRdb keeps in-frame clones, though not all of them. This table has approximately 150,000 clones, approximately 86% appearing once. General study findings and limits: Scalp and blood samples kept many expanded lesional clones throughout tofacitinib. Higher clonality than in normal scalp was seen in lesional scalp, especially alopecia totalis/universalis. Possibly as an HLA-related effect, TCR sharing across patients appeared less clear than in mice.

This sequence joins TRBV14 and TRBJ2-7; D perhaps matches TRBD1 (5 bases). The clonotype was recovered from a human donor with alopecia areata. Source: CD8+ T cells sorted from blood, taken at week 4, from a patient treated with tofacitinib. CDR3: CASSQDGAKTDYEQYF. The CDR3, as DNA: TGTGCCAGCAGCCAAGATGGGGCGAAGACGGACTACGAGCAGTACTTC.